A selection of T cell receptor beta chains follows, all from one sample in a study of T-cell reconstitution after alpha-beta-depleted transplantation in children. One entry per CDR3 protein, called by TCRdb with MiXCR from the PCR reads. The profile covers roughly 500,000 distinct CDR3 sequences, with approximately 20% appearing a single time and 3.3% taken by the ten largest. The source was PBMCs from the stem cell graft donor, collected from the stem cell graft. The origin of the receptors is a human donor who donated a stem cell graft to a child with acute lymphoblastic leukemia. Both conserved end residues are part of each CDR3. A D gene is named only where the DNA matches it firmly. Rows may omit the clone size; those that give it use once, few, many or a size class.

14 . TRBJ1-1 TRBV7-3 few CASSIAGANTEAFF TGTGCCAGCAGCATCGCCGGGGCGAACACTGAAGCTTTCTTT
16 TRBD2 TRBJ2-5 TRBV27 . CASRGPSGRSKETQYF TGTGCCAGCAGGGGGCCTAGCGGGAGGAGCAAAGAGACCCAGTACTTC
13 . TRBJ1-1 TRBV20-1 . CSARGHMNTEAFF TGCAGTGCTAGAGGGCATATGAACACTGAAGCTTTCTTT
14 TRBD1 TRBJ2-2 TRBV15 few CATGNRGNTGELFF TGTGCCACTGGTAACAGGGGGAACACCGGGGAGCTGTTTTTT
15 TRBD1 TRBJ2-5 TRBV5-1 few CASSFPGTGKETQYF TGCGCCAGCAGCTTTCCCGGGACAGGGAAAGAGACCCAGTACTTC
18 . TRBJ2-3 TRBV18 . CASSRQPLSQTYSDTQYF TGTGCCAGCTCACGGCAGCCCCTGAGCCAGACATATTCAGATACGCAGTATTTT
15 TRBD2 TRBJ2-1 TRBV6-4 . CASSLEAGDRYEQFF TGTGCCAGCAGTTTGGAAGCGGGAGATCGATATGAGCAGTTCTTC
16 . TRBJ1-3 TRBV18 few CASSPTTGTGGNTIYF TGTGCCAGCTCACCGACGACCGGGACGGGTGGAAACACCATATATTTT
18 TRBD2 TRBJ2-7 TRBV11-2 few CASSLGVRREASSYEQYF TGTGCCAGCAGCTTAGGGGTGAGGCGGGAGGCCAGCTCCTACGAGCAGTACTTC
14 TRBD2 TRBJ2-5 TRBV5-1 few CASSVGGAGETQYF TGCGCCAGCAGCGTGGGAGGGGCAGGGGAGACCCAGTACTTC
13 . TRBJ2-1 TRBV9 few CASSVTASREQFF TGTGCCAGCAGCGTCACAGCCTCCAGGGAGCAGTTCTTC
14 . TRBJ2-5 TRBV5-1 . CASSLRGGAETQYF TGCGCCAGCAGCTTGCGCGGGGGCGCGGAGACCCAGTACTTC
18 TRBD2 TRBJ2-1 TRBV25-1 . CASSESQLATHFYNEQFF TGTGCCAGCAGTGAATCCCAACTAGCGACCCACTTCTACAATGAGCAGTTCTTC
16 . TRBJ2-1 TRBV6-5 . CASSYSDSIINLEQFF TGTGCCAGCAGTTACTCCGACAGTATAATAAACCTTGAGCAGTTCTTC
15 TRBD2 TRBJ2-7 TRBV14 few CASSQDVGLSYEQYF TGTGCCAGCAGCCAAGACGTGGGACTATCCTACGAGCAGTACTTC
14 . TRBJ1-5 TRBV6-1 many CASSQKEGGSAQHF TGTGCCAGCAGTCAAAAGGAGGGGGGTTCGGCCCAGCATTTT
15 . TRBJ2-7 TRBV7-9 . CASSLAPGGFYEQYF TGTGCCAGCAGCTTAGCACCTGGCGGGTTTTACGAGCAGTACTTC
13 . TRBJ2-7 TRBV27 few CASSYGRYYEQYF TGTGCCAGCAGTTATGGCAGATACTACGAGCAGTACTTC
13 . TRBJ2-7 TRBV13 few CASSLNHGYEQYF TGTGCCAGCAGCTTAAATCACGGCTACGAGCAGTACTTC
18 TRBD1 TRBJ1-1 TRBV5-1 few CASSSSPGTGLGDTEAFF TGCGCCAGCAGCTCGAGTCCCGGGACAGGGCTGGGTGACACTGAAGCTTTCTTT
15 TRBD2 TRBJ2-7 TRBV20-1 . CSAPGSREGRYEQYF TGCAGTGCCCCTGGCTCGCGGGAGGGCCGGTACGAGCAGTACTTC
12 TRBD2 TRBJ2-3 TRBV29-1 . CSGLAGVDTQYF TGCAGCGGCTTAGCGGGAGTGGATACGCAGTATTTT
14 . TRBJ2-5 TRBV7-4 . CASSLSRAQETQYF TGTGCCAGCAGCTTAAGCAGGGCGCAAGAGACCCAGTACTTC
14 . TRBJ2-7 TRBV5-1 . CASSLRGYRYEQYF TGCGCCAGCAGCTTACGGGGGTACAGGTACGAGCAGTACTTC
17 TRBD2 TRBJ2-1 TRBV29-1 few CSVALTFGLASYNEQFF TGCAGCGTCGCTCTGACATTTGGACTAGCGAGCTACAATGAGCAGTTCTTC
16 TRBD2 TRBJ2-3 TRBV5-1 . CASSPGLAGVIDTQYF TGCGCCAGCAGCCCAGGACTAGCGGGAGTAATAGATACGCAGTATTTT
14 TRBD2 TRBJ2-7 TRBV2 . CATEGTSESYGQYF TGTGCCACCGAGGGGACTAGCGAGTCCTACGGGCAGTACTTC
16 TRBD2 TRBJ2-1 TRBV29-1 few CSVAGTSGPDYNEQFF TGCAGCGTTGCAGGGACTAGCGGCCCAGATTACAATGAGCAGTTCTTC
16 . TRBJ1-2 TRBV5-6 few CASSINREVAFYGYTF TGTGCCAGCAGCATAAACAGGGAGGTAGCGTTCTATGGCTACACCTTC
14 . TRBJ1-1 TRBV29-1 . CSVGGGVLNTEAFF TGCAGCGTGGGGGGGGGGGTACTGAACACTGAAGCTTTCTTT
12 . TRBJ1-1 TRBV7-9 few CASSQEGTEAFF TGTGCCAGCAGCCAGGAAGGAACTGAAGCTTTCTTT
11 . TRBJ2-3 TRBV20-1 . CSVTGTDTQYF TGCAGTGTCACGGGCACAGATACGCAGTATTTT
14 . TRBJ1-1 TRBV5-6 . CASSYMTANTEAFF TGTGCCAGCAGCTATATGACAGCTAACACTGAAGCTTTCTTT
15 TRBD1 TRBJ2-6 TRBV27 few CASGQGASGANVLTF TGTGCCAGCGGACAGGGGGCGTCTGGGGCCAACGTCCTGACTTTC
16 . TRBJ2-1 TRBV6-4 few CASSPTEWSLYNEQFF TGTGCCAGCAGTCCGACAGAGTGGTCCCTTTACAATGAGCAGTTCTTC
16 . TRBJ2-1 TRBV13 . CASSLGFGVPYNEQFF TGTGCCAGCAGCTTAGGTTTCGGGGTACCCTACAATGAGCAGTTCTTC
15 TRBD2 TRBJ2-3 TRBV7-9 . CASSLRDYPTDTQYF TGTGCCAGCAGCCTCCGGGACTATCCAACGGATACGCAGTATTTT
14 . TRBJ1-6 TRBV7-9 few CASSTRIGGSPLHF TGTGCCAGCAGCACACGGATCGGTGGTTCACCCCTCCACTTT
11 . TRBJ2-7 TRBV4-1 . CASSRGYEHYF TGCGCCAGCAGCCGTGGGTACGAGCACTACTTC
16 . TRBJ1-2 TRBV20-1 few CSAPTGEGGNNYGYTF TGCAGTGCGCCAACGGGCGAGGGAGGGAACAACTATGGCTACACCTTC
13 . TRBJ2-3 TRBV5-1 . CASSISGTDTQYF TGCGCCAGCAGCATTAGCGGCACAGATACGCAGTATTTT
12 . TRBJ2-7 TRBV2 . CASSGGMPAPHF TGTGCCAGCAGTGGGGGAATGCCCGCGCCGCACTTC
16 . TRBJ2-7 TRBV18 . CASSPIDRTEAYEQYF TGTGCCAGCTCACCCATAGACAGAACTGAGGCCTACGAGCAGTACTTC